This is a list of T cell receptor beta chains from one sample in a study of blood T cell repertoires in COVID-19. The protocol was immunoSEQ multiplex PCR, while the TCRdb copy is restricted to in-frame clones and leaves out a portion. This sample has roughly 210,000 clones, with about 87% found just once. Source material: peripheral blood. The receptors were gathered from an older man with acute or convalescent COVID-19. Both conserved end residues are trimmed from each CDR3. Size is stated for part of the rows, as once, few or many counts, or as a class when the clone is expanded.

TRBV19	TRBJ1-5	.	ASSTSGGNQPQH
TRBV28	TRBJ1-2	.	AGGTGLGYT
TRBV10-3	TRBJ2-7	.	AISENRDYEQY
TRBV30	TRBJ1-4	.	AWNRQGEEKLF
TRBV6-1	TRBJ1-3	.	ASSEFTGAGNTIY
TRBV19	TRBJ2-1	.	ASSMRRGANNEQF
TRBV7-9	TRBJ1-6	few	ASSSYSTGVGSPLH
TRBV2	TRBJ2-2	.	ASSWTSNDLNTGELF
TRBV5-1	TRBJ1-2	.	ASSLGDRAGGYT
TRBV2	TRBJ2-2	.	ASVASEHTGELF
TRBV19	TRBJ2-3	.	ASSIGFQDTQY